The rows below give T cell receptor beta chains drawn from one sample of a study of OX40 agonist ivuxolimab in advanced cancers. Using immunoSEQ multiplex PCR, the repertoire was profiled, and TCRdb retains in-frame clones only, with some absent. This table has around 94,000 clones, about 85% appearing once. Sample: CD4+ or CD8+ T cells sorted from blood, taken in a trial of the OX40 agonist ivuxolimab. These receptors were taken from an adult with an advanced solid tumor such as melanoma, head and neck, liver or kidney cancer. Both conserved end residues are part of each CDR3. The D gene is left open where the match is weak. Where a row states a size, it is once, few, many or the class of an expanded clone; other rows omit it.

d_gene,j_gene,v_gene,abundance,CDR3nt,CDR3aa
.,TRBJ2-5,TRBV14,.,TGTGCCAGCAGCCAAACTAGGTTTGAGACCCAGTACTTC,CASSQTRFETQYF
.,TRBJ1-1,TRBV11-2,once,TGTGCCAGCAGCGCCTCAACAGGGATCACTGAAGCTTTCTTT,CASSASTGITEAFF
.,TRBJ2-1,TRBV28,.,TGTGCCAGCAGTTTAGAATTTGAGCAGTTCTTC,CASSLEFEQFF
.,TRBJ2-1,TRBV28,.,TGTGCCAGCAGTTCGGTAGTTCATGAGCAGTTCTTC,CASSSVVHEQFF
.,TRBJ2-5,TRBV27,.,TGTGCCAGCAGTTTATCTCCAGTTGGGTGGCAGTACTTC,CASSLSPVGWQYF
TRBD2,TRBJ2-3,TRBV27,.,TGTGCCAGCAGTCCCCTTAGCGGGATTAGCACAGATACGCAGTATTTT,CASSPLSGISTDTQYF
.,TRBJ2-7,TRBV6-1,.,TGTGCCAGCAGGGGGCCGTCAGAAGAAGAGCAGTACTTC,CASRGPSEEEQYF
.,TRBJ1-2,TRBV10-1,.,TGCGCCAGCAGTGCAGGTACCGGCTATGGCTACACCTTC,CASSAGTGYGYTF
.,TRBJ2-7,TRBV7-9,.,TGTGCCAGCCTAGCGATCAACTCCTACGAGCAGTACTTC,CASLAINSYEQYF
.,TRBJ2-2,TRBV2,.,TGTGCCAGCAGTGGAACTAGTTTCGGGGAGCTGTTTTTT,CASSGTSFGELFF
.,TRBJ1-1,TRBV28,.,TGTGCCAGCAGCTTTAGACCCGGGGAAGCTTTCTTT,CASSFRPGEAFF
TRBD1,TRBJ1-2,TRBV19,.,TGTGCCAGTAATACCGGGACAGGGTACGGCTACACCTTC,CASNTGTGYGYTF
.,TRBJ2-7,TRBV19,.,TGTGCCAGTACGGGGTCAGGTGACGAGCAGTACTTC,CASTGSGDEQYF
TRBD1,TRBJ2-5,TRBV10-3,.,TGTGCCATCAGTGATCCGGGACAGGGGGCAGCGGAGACCCAGTACTTC,CAISDPGQGAAETQYF
.,TRBJ2-7,TRBV10-1,.,TGCGCCAGCAGTGAGCGAGCGAATCCTCGGTACGAGCAGTACTTC,CASSERANPRYEQYF
TRBD1,TRBJ2-7,TRBV28,.,TGTGCCAGCAGTTTAAACAGGGGGTACTACGAGCAGTACTTC,CASSLNRGYYEQYF
TRBD2,TRBJ2-5,TRBV30,.,TGTGCCTGGGACGGGGGGGAGACCCAGTACTTC,CAWDGGETQYF
.,TRBJ1-2,TRBV5-1,.,TGCGCCAGCAGCTTGGGAGGGATCCGGGGACGTAACTATGGCTACACCTTC,CASSLGGIRGRNYGYTF
.,TRBJ2-1,TRBV19,.,TGTGCCAGTAGTACGGTTAAGGGGACGAGCTCCTACAATGAGCAGTTCTTC,CASSTVKGTSSYNEQFF
TRBD1,TRBJ2-3,TRBV2,.,TGTGCCAGCAGCGAGGTCACAGGGGGAGGCACAGATACGCAGTATTTT,CASSEVTGGGTDTQYF
.,TRBJ2-7,TRBV7-9,.,TGTGCCAGCAGCGGCGACCCCTACGGGCAGAGGTCCTACGAGCAGTACTTC,CASSGDPYGQRSYEQYF
.,TRBJ1-4,TRBV19,.,TGTGCCAGTAGTATTACACAGACAACTAATGAAAAACTGTTTTTT,CASSITQTTNEKLFF
.,TRBJ2-7,TRBV7-8,.,TGTGCCAGCAGCTTAGCCCTAGGGCGCAGCGAGCAGTACTTC,CASSLALGRSEQYF
.,TRBJ1-4,TRBV6-6,.,TGTGCCAGCAGCCAGGGACGGGACAATGAAAAACTGTTTTTT,CASSQGRDNEKLFF
TRBD1,TRBJ2-7,TRBV2,few,TGTGCCAGCAGGTATTTGACAGGGAGCTCCTACGAGCAGTACTTC,CASRYLTGSSYEQYF
TRBD1,TRBJ1-1,TRBV11-3,.,TGTGCCAGCAGCTTCGGACAGGGAGGGTACACTGAAGCTTTCTTT,CASSFGQGGYTEAFF
.,TRBJ2-1,TRBV25-1,.,TGTGCCAGCGCTGAGCGCGCTGGCTACAATGAGCAGTTCTTC,CASAERAGYNEQFF
.,TRBJ2-7,TRBV5-5,once,TGTGCCAGCAGCTTGGACCCTGGTACTACCTACGAGCAGTACTTC,CASSLDPGTTYEQYF
TRBD1,TRBJ1-3,TRBV7-2,.,TGTGCCAGCAGCTTAGCGACAGGGCCTGGAAACACCATATATTTT,CASSLATGPGNTIYF
TRBD1,TRBJ1-5,TRBV5-6,.,TGTGCCAGCAGCCTAGGGACAGGCTATAGCAATCAGCCCCAGCATTTT,CASSLGTGYSNQPQHF
.,TRBJ1-4,TRBV14,.,TGTGCCAGCAGCCAAGAAAAAGGTTTTAATGAAAAACTGTTTTTT,CASSQEKGFNEKLFF
.,TRBJ2-7,TRBV6-6,.,TGTGCCAGCAGAACCGACAGGCTCTACGAGCAGTACTTC,CASRTDRLYEQYF
.,TRBJ1-5,TRBV30,.,TGTGCCTGGAGTCCGCAGGGGAATCAGCCCCAGCATTTT,CAWSPQGNQPQHF
.,TRBJ2-3,TRBV28,.,TGTGCCAGCATTACCCGACAACACACAGATACGCAGTATTTT,CASITRQHTDTQYF
TRBD1,TRBJ1-4,TRBV4-3,.,TGCGCCAGCAGCCAAGTTGGAGGGGGCGATAATGAAAAACTGTTTTTT,CASSQVGGGDNEKLFF
.,TRBJ2-3,TRBV2,.,TGTGCCAGCAGCCACGGACAGGACTACACAGATACGCAGTATTTT,CASSHGQDYTDTQYF
.,TRBJ1-1,TRBV4-2,.,TGTGCCAGCAGCCAAGAGTTAGGGGTGAACACTGAAGCTTTCTTT,CASSQELGVNTEAFF
TRBD1,TRBJ2-1,TRBV27,.,TGTGCCAGCAGTTCTGGGACAGCCTCCTACAATGAGCAGTTCTTC,CASSSGTASYNEQFF
.,TRBJ2-7,TRBV6-5,.,TGTGCCAGCAGTTTGGGAGGTGAGTCCTACGAGCAGTACTTC,CASSLGGESYEQYF
.,TRBJ1-4,TRBV2,.,TGTGCCAGCCTCGAAGAGACTAATGAAAAACTGTTTTTT,CASLEETNEKLFF
TRBD2,TRBJ2-4,TRBV19,.,TGTGCCAGTAGTAGATACCGGCCTAGCGGGAGAAACGAAAACATTCAGTACTTC,CASSRYRPSGRNENIQYF
.,TRBJ2-7,TRBV7-2,.,TGTGCCAGCAGCTTGTACGACTACCGATCCTACGAGCAGTACTTC,CASSLYDYRSYEQYF
.,TRBJ2-3,TRBV2,.,TGTGCCAGCAGTGACGGCAGCAATTTACCGTTT,CASSDGSNLPF
.,TRBJ2-1,TRBV5-5,.,TGTGCCAGCAATAAAGTCCCGACTACGAGCTCCTACAATGAGCAGTTCTTC,CASNKVPTTSSYNEQFF
TRBD1,TRBJ1-2,TRBV7-9,few,TGTGCCAGCAGTTGGACAGGAAACTATGGCTACACCTTC,CASSWTGNYGYTF
TRBD2,TRBJ2-1,TRBV19,.,TGTGCCAGTAGTAGTTCCAGCGGGAGCCTTTCCTACAATGAGCAGTTCTTC,CASSSSSGSLSYNEQFF
TRBD2,TRBJ2-7,TRBV28,.,TGTGACGGACTAGCGGGAGTCTACGAGCAGTACTTC,CDGLAGVYEQYF
.,TRBJ1-1,TRBV29-1,.,TGCTCAGGACAGAACACTGAAGCTTTCTTT,CSGQNTEAFF
.,TRBJ1-5,TRBV15,.,TGTGCCACCAGCAGATTCTGGCCCGCCCTTATGAGTAATAATCAGCCCCAGCATTTT,CATSRFWPALMSNNQPQHF
TRBD1,TRBJ1-2,TRBV13,.,TGTGCCAGCAGCTTCCTCGCCGACAGGGCTTACTATGGCTACACCTTC,CASSFLADRAYYGYTF
TRBD1,TRBJ2-7,TRBV7-2,once,TGTGCCAGCAGCTCCTTCGGACAGGGGGCCTACGAGCAGTACTTC,CASSSFGQGAYEQYF
.,TRBJ2-2,TRBV28,once,TGTGCCAGCAGTTTATCGAGTCCCGGGGAGCTGTTTTTT,CASSLSSPGELFF
TRBD1,TRBJ1-2,TRBV30,few,TGTGCCTGGAAGCTGGACAGGGACGACCATGGCTACACCTTC,CAWKLDRDDHGYTF
TRBD2,TRBJ2-5,TRBV9,.,TGTGCCAGCAGCGGGGGGTTAGCGGGAGCGAGGCAAGAGACCCAGTACTTC,CASSGGLAGARQETQYF
TRBD1,TRBJ2-1,TRBV7-9,few,TGTGCCAGCATCGACCCCGGGACAGGGGCCTACAATGAGCAGTTCTTC,CASIDPGTGAYNEQFF
.,TRBJ1-2,TRBV5-4,.,TGTGCCAGCAGCCCCCCTAACTTGGGGTATGGCTACACCTTC,CASSPPNLGYGYTF
.,TRBJ1-2,TRBV16,.,TGTGCCAGCAGCGGGACCGGTTCGGGCTACACCTTC,CASSGTGSGYTF
.,TRBJ2-7,TRBV11-3,.,TGTGCCAGCAGCTTCGGTAGGAACTCCTACGAGCAGTACTTC,CASSFGRNSYEQYF
TRBD2,TRBJ2-7,TRBV9,.,TGTGCCAGCAGCGTAGAGGGACTAGCGGGACCCTCCTACGAGCAGTACTTC,CASSVEGLAGPSYEQYF
.,TRBJ2-5,TRBV25-1,few,TGTGCCAGCAGTGAATATACAGGGAAGCAAGAGACCCAGTACTTC,CASSEYTGKQETQYF